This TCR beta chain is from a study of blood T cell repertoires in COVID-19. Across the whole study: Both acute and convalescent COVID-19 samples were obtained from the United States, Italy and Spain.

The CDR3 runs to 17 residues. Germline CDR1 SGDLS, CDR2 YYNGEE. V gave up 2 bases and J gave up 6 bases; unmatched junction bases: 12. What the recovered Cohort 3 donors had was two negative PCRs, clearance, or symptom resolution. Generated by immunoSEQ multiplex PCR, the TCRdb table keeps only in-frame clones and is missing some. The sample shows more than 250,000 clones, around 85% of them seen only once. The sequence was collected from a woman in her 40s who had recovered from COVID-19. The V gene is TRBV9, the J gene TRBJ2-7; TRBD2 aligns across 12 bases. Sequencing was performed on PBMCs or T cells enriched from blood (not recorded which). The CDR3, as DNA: TGTGCCAGCAGCGTTTTTCCTAGCGGGAGGGCTGGGGGCGAGCAGTACTTC. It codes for CASSVFPSGRAGGEQYF.